This T cell receptor (beta chain) came from a study of cytomegalovirus exposure and HLA in healthy donors. Findings of the study overall: Follow-up analysis found HLA locus-dependent TCR association rates, highest for DRB1 and lowest for HLA-C. In vitro confirmation showed three CMV-associated chains to be CMV antigen specific. TCR beta chains numbering more than 150 were designated cytomegalovirus-associated. Reportedly, cytomegalovirus status was diagnosed with high sensitivity and specificity.

A multiplex PCR was run with 60 Vbeta primers and 13 Jbeta primers. Repertoires were generated with immunoSEQ multiplex PCR, while TCRdb's copy carries only in-frame clones and drops some. The repertoire holds 120,000 to 150,000 clones, with more than 60% as singletons. The CDR3 is made up of 16 amino acids. Germline loops: CDR1 SEHNR, CDR2 FQNEAQ (reference sequence). V shed 5 bases and J 3 bases; nucleotides not matched to a gene: 13. As for this clone: Its antigen is currently unknown.

The chain is built from TRBV7-9 and TRBJ2-7, with TRBD1 identical over 7 bases. This clonotype originated in a woman aged 60 to 75 in good health and CMV-seronegative. Sequencing used PBMCs. CDR3 nucleotide sequence: TGTGCCAGCAGCGCCCCCGTGGACAGGCGTTACTACGAGCAGTACTTC. Translating it yields CASSAPVDRRYYEQYF.